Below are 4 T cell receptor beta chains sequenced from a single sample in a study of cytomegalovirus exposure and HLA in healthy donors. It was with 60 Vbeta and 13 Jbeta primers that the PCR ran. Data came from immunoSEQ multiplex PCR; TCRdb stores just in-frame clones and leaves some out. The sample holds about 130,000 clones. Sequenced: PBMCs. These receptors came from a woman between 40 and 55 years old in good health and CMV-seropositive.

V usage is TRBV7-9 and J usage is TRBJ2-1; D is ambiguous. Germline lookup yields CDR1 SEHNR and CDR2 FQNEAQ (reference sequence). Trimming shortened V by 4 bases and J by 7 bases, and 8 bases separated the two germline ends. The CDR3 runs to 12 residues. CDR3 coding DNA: TGTGCCAGCAGCTATAGCCTTAATGAGCAGTTCTTC. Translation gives CASSYSLNEQFF.

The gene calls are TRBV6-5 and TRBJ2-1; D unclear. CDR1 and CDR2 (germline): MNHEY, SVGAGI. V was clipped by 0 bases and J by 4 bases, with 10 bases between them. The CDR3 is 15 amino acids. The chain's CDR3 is CASSYSIGGYNEQFF. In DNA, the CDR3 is TGTGCCAGCAGTTACTCGATAGGCGGTTACAATGAGCAGTTCTTC.

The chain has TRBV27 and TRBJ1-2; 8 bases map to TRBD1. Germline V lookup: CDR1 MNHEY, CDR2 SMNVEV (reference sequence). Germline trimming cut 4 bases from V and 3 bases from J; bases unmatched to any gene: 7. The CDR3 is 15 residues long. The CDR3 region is CASSSDREVDYGYTF. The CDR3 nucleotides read TGTGCCAGCAGTTCGGACAGGGAGGTTGACTATGGCTACACCTTC.

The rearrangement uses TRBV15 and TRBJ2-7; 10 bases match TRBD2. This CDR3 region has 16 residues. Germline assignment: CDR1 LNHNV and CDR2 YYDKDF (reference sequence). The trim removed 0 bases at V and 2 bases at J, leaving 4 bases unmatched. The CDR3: CATSRDPSGRAYEQYF. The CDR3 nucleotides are TGTGCCACCAGCAGAGATCCGAGCGGGAGGGCCTACGAGCAGTACTTC. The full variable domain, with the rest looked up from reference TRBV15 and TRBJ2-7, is DAMVIQNPRYQVTQFGKPVTLSCSQTLNHNVMYWYQQKSSQAPKLLFHYYDKDFNNEADTPDNFQSRRPNTSFCFLDIRSPGLGDTAMYLCATSRDPSGRAYEQYFGPGTRLTVT.